What follows describes a single TCR beta chain. Indicated time point: pretreatment peripheral blood. Here immunoSEQ multiplex PCR was the method, and the copy in TCRdb shows in-frame clones only, minus some. The table has 55,000 to 80,000 clones, about 90% seen once. This CDR3 has 16 residues. Germline V gene data show CDR1 as SGHTA and CDR2 as FQGNSA. V lost 1 base to trimming and J lost 3 bases; unmatched junction nucleotides: 3. The data were obtained in a study of PD-L1 blockade in urothelial cancer. This clonotype was obtained from a man in his 60s with urothelial cancer. The input for sequencing was PBMCs, taken around atezolizumab (anti-PD-L1) treatment. The rearrangement uses TRBV7-2 and TRBJ2-1; 10 bases fit TRBD1. CDR3 protein: CASSLGGQGVYNEQFF. CDR3 sequence (DNA): TGTGCCAGCAGCTTAGGAGGACAGGGGGTCTACAATGAGCAGTTCTTC.